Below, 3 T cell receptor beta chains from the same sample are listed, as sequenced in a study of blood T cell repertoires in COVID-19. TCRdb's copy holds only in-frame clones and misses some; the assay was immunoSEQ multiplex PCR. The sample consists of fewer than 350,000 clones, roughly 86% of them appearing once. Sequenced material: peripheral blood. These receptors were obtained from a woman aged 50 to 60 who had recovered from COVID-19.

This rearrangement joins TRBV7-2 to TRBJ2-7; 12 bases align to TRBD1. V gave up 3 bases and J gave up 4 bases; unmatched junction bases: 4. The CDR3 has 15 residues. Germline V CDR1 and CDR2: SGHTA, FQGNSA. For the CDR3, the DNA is TGTGCCAGCAGCTTCGGGACAGGGGGCGGGTACGAGCAGTACTTC. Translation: CASSFGTGGGYEQYF.

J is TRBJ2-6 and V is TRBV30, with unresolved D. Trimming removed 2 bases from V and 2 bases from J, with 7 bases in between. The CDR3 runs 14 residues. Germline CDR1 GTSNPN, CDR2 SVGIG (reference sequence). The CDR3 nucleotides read TGTGCCTGGAGTACCGGTACTGGGGCCAACGTCCTGACTTTC. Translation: CAWSTGTGANVLTF.

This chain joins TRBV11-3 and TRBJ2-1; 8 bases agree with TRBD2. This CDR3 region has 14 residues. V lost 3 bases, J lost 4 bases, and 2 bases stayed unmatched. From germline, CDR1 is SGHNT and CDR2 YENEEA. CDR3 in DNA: TGTGCCAGCAGCTTTAGCGGGAATTACAATGAGCAGTTCTTC. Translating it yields CASSFSGNYNEQFF.